This TCR beta chain was retrieved from a study of CD8 T cells in Susac syndrome. Study at large: The sequenced Susac syndrome patients comprised six with active disease and roughly eight in remission. When their blood was taken, patients with Susac syndrome were therapy-naive, taking corticosteroids, or taking intravenous immunoglobulin alone. Study-level points and caveats: Clonal expansion did not appear in Susac syndrome CD4+ T cell repertoires.

V was trimmed by 0 bases and J by 3 bases, leaving 4 bases between them. The V gene's germline CDR1 is SGDLS and CDR2 YYNGEE. This CDR3 spans 13 amino acids. Reverse transcription of roughly 0.45 to 1 ug RNA used random hexamers. With immunoSEQ multiplex PCR, TCR beta CDR3 was amplified across 54 Vbeta and 13 Jbeta. TCRdb fed the immunoSEQ multiplex PCR reads into MiXCR, producing one record per CDR3 protein. Among roughly 80,000 distinct CDR3 sequences listed, just over 90% were seen once. Worth noting for this clonotype: Its antigen is still unknown.

The chain joins TRBV9 to TRBJ2-1; D not certain. The specimen sequenced was CD4+ T cells from PBMCs. This receptor was taken from a human donor with Susac syndrome. CDR3 in DNA: TGTGCCAGCAGCGTAGGCAGCTACAATGAGCAGTTCTTC. Amino acid sequence: CASSVGSYNEQFF.